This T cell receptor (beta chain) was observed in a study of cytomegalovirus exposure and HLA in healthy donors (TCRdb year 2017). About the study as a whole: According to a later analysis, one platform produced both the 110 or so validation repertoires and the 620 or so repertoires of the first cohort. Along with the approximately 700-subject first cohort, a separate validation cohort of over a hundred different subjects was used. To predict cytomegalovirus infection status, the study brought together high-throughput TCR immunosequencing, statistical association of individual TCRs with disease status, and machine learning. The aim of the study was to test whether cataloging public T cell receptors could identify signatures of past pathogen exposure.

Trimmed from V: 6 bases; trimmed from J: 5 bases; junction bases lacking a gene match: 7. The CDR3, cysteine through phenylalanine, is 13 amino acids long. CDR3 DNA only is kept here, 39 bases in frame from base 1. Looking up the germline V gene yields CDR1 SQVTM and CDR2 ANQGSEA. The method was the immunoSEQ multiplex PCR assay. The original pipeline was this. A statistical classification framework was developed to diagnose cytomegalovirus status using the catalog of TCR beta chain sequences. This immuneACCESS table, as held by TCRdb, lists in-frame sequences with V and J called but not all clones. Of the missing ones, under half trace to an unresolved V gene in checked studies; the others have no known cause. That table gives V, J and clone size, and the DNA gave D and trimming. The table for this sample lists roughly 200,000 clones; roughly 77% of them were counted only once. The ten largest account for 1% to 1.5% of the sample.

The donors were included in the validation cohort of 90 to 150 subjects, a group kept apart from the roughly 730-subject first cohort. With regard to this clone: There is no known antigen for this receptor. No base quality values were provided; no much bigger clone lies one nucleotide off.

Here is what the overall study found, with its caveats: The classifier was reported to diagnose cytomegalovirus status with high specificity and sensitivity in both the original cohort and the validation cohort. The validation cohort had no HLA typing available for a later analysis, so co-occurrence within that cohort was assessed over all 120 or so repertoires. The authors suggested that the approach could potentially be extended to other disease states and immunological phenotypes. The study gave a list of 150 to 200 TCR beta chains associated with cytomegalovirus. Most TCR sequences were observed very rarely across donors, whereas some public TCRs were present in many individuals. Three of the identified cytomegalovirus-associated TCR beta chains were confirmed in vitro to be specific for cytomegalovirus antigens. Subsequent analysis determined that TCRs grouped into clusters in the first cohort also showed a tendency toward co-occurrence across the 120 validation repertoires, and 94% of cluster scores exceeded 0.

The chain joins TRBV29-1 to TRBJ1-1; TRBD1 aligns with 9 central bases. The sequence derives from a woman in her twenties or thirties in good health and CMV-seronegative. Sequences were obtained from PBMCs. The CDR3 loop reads CSVTTGGGTEAFF. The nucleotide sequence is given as TGCAGCGTGACGACAGGGGGAGGAACTGAAGCTTTCTTT.